The 14 T cell receptor beta chains listed next were all sequenced from one sample in a study of shared clonotypes between healthy human individuals. The repertoire was sequenced with immunoSEQ multiplex PCR; TCRdb's copy has only in-frame clones and lacks some. Altogether some 680,000 clones are present, 60% to 75% being singletons, with the ten largest covering around 2%. The sequencing sample was made of memory CD4+ T cells sorted from blood. Stated subset: CD45RA-negative fraction. The receptors stem from a woman aged 25 to 45 in good health.

CDR3 bases: TGTGCCAGCAGCGGGCAACAATATCAGCCCCAGCATTTT. Protein: CASSGQQYQPQHF. V gene TRBV7-2 combines with J gene TRBJ1-5; D is unclear. Trimming pared 5 bases from V and 5 bases from J, leaving 10 bases between. Germline V gene sequence: CDR1 SGHTA, CDR2 FQGNSA. This CDR3 comprises 13 residues. The entire variable domain, with the rest obtained from reference TRBV7-2 and TRBJ1-5, is as follows: GAGVSQSPSNKVTEKGKDVELRCDPISGHTALYWYRQSLGQGLEFLIYFQGNSAPDKSGLPSDRFSAERTGGSVSTLTIQRTQQEDSAVYLCASSGQQYQPQHFGDGTRLSIL.

V and J are TRBV5-1 and TRBJ1-2; D is unresolved. The CDR3 has 13 amino acids. V was shortened by 4 bases and J by 4 bases, with 11 bases between the two germline ends. The germline CDR1 and CDR2 sequences are SGHRS and YFSETQ. The CDR3 bases are TGCGCCAGCAGCCGGGTTGTCGGCTATGGCTACACCTTC. Protein sequence: CASSRVVGYGYTF.

This chain connects TRBV5-6 to TRBJ1-1; no reliable D call. Trimming shortened V by 0 bases and J by 6 bases, and 9 bases separated the two germline ends. The CDR3 sequence is 13 residues long. Germline-derived CDR1 and CDR2 are SGHDT and YYEEEE. The CDR3, as DNA: TGTGCCAGCAGCTTGGTGGGAGTCGCTGAAGCTTTCTTT. This codes for CASSLVGVAEAFF.

Remarks on this clone: Other DNA sequences in the sample encode the same CDR3. The CDR3 DNA reads as TGTGCCAGTACAGGGTCCAATCAGCCCCAGCATTTT. Protein sequence: CASTGSNQPQHF. The chain uses TRBV28 and TRBJ1-5; perhaps TRBD1 as D (6 bases). V was shortened by 9 bases and J by 3 bases, with 9 bases between the two germline ends. The CDR3 loop spans 12 amino acids. Germline CDR1 is MDHEN and CDR2 is SYDVKM.

This clone came up once. The chain links TRBV4-2 to TRBJ2-5; TRBD2 matches 11 bases. Gene TRBJ2-7 matches the end of the DNA better, so the J call may be wrong. Per germline, CDR1 LGHNA and CDR2 YNFKEQ. The CDR3 length is 18 residues. CDR3 in DNA: TGTGCCAGCAGCCAAGATCTACTAGCGGGAGTAGGCTCCTACGAGCAGTACTTC. Translated, it gives CASSQDLLAGVGSYEQYF.

V is TRBV7-8 and J is TRBJ1-1; D call uncertain. Germline V gives CDR1 SGHVS, CDR2 FQNEAQ. The V gene lost 3 bases and the J gene lost 2 bases, with 13 bases spanning the gap. The CDR3 runs 15 residues. The CDR3 reads CASSFVRAVNTEAFF. For the CDR3, the DNA is TGTGCCAGCAGCTTCGTCCGGGCGGTAAACACTGAAGCTTTCTTT.

This clone was found many times. The rearrangement links TRBV28 to TRBJ2-1; D gene uncertain. V was trimmed by 3 bases and J by 10 bases, leaving 10 bases between them. CDR1 MDHEN and CDR2 SYDVKM come from the germline V gene. The CDR3 covers 12 residues. The CDR3, as DNA: TGTGCCAGCAGTTTGAATGTTTGGGAGCAGTTCTTC. Its translation is CASSLNVWEQFF.

The CDR3 loop reads CASSQVWGGANYGYTF. CDR3 nucleotide sequence: TGTGCCAGCAGCCAAGTATGGGGTGGAGCTAACTATGGCTACACCTTC. The chain uses TRBV4-2 and TRBJ1-2; D is uncertain. Germline values: CDR1 LGHNA, CDR2 YNFKEQ. Trimming cost V 1 base and J 0 bases, with 12 bases left between them. This CDR3 contains 16 residues.

The rearrangement joins TRBV10-3 to TRBJ2-3; 13 bases agree with TRBD2. The CDR3 totals 15 residues. J lost 4 bases, V lost 10 bases, and 8 bases had no gene match. The germline V gene encodes CDR1 ENHRY and CDR2 SYGVKD. The CDR3 spells CATSSGTSGADTQYF. For the CDR3, the DNA is TGTGCCACATCCTCCGGGACTAGCGGGGCAGATACGCAGTATTTT.

This clone has a handful of counts. V and J are TRBV7-6 and TRBJ2-5; D is ambiguous. This CDR3 has 11 residues. Between the trimmed V and J ends, which lost 5 bases and 3 bases, there was a span of 4 bases. The germline CDR1 and CDR2 sequences are SGHVS and FNYEAQ. CDR3 in amino acids: CASSIKETQYF. DNA for the CDR3: TGTGCCAGCAGCATAAAAGAGACCCAGTACTTC.

The chain couples TRBV19 to TRBJ2-4; TRBD1 aligns across 7 bases. This CDR3 is 14 amino acids long. The V and J ends lost 6 bases and 7 bases, in that order; junction bases with no gene match: 9. Per germline, CDR1 LNHDA and CDR2 SQIVND (reference sequence). The CDR3 DNA is TGTGCCAGTAGGAATAGAGGGGGCGAGAACATTCAGTACTTC. This translates into CASRNRGGENIQYF.

The chain carries TRBV11-3 and TRBJ2-1, with TRBD2 identical over 11 bases. V was pared by 0 bases and J by 8 bases, with 6 bases of the junction left unmatched. CDR1 is SGHNT, CDR2 YENEEA, per germline. The CDR3 length is 16 residues. The CDR3: CASSLDMTSGNDEQFF. CDR3 nucleotides: TGTGCCAGCAGCTTAGATATGACTAGCGGGAACGATGAGCAGTTCTTC.

This clone was counted ten times or more. The same CDR3 is also encoded by other DNA sequences in this sample. The chain combines TRBV7-2 with TRBJ2-3, with 10 bases identical to TRBD1. This CDR3 has 16 residues. Losses at the gene ends were 5 bases for V and 4 bases for J; bases not matched to a gene: 9. Per germline, CDR1 SGHTA and CDR2 FQGNSA. In nucleotides, the CDR3 is TGTGCCAGCAGCCCGACGACAGGGGGCTATGCAGATACGCAGTATTTT. This encodes CASSPTTGGYADTQYF.

The table lists this clone with a few counts. With only one base between it and a far larger clone, this is likely a read error. The same CDR3 can be traced to other DNA sequences in this sample. J is TRBJ2-7 and V is TRBV5-1; the D is unclear. CDR3 length equals 14 residues. Germline lookup yields CDR1 SGHRS and CDR2 YFSETQ. With 0 bases removed from V and 0 bases from J, the gap between germline ends came to 7 bases. CDR3 coding DNA: TGCGCCAGCAGCTTGGAGGTTCACTCCTACGAGCAGTACTTC. Protein sequence: CASSLEVHSYEQYF.